This T cell receptor (beta chain) was sequenced during a study of beta chain features in type 1 diabetes. Findings of the study overall: Type 1 diabetes patients had moderately but significantly shorter TCRB CDR3s in all four CD4+ subsets. Within patients, naive, central memory and Treg TCRB repertoires seemed more similar than within healthy donors.

The entirety of the isolated RNA underwent reverse transcription, so expressed TCRB transcripts were sequenced. Generated by immunoSEQ multiplex PCR, the TCRdb table keeps only in-frame clones and is missing some. The sample holds approximately 160,000 clones, 63% seen once. CDR1 and CDR2 from the germline V gene are SQVTM and ANQGSEA. V lost 4 bases, J lost 1 base, and 7 bases lay in between. The CDR3 sequence is 12 residues long. Worth noting for this clone: The antigen is not known.

The receptor was isolated from a man aged 25-45 years with type 1 diabetes. Sequenced: naive CD4+ T cells from blood. The chain uses TRBV29-1 and TRBJ1-1; no clear D gene. This chain's CDR3 is CSVGHANTEAFF. In nucleotides, the CDR3 is TGCAGCGTTGGCCATGCGAACACTGAAGCTTTCTTT.